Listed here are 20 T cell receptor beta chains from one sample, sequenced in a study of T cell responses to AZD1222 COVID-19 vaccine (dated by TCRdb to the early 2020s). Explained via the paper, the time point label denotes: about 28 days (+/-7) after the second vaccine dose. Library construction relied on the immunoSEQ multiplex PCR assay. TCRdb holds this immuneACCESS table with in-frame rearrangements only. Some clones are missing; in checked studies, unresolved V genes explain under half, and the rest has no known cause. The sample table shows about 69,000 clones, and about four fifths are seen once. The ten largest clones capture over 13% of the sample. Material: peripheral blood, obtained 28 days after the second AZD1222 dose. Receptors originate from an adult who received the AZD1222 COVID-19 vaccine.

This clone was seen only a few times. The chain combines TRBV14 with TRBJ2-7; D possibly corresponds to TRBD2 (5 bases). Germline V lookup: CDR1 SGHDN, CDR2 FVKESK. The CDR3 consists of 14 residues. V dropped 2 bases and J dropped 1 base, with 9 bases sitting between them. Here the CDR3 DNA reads TGTGCCAGCAGCCAATCCCGAGGGTCCTACGAGCAGTACTTC. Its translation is CASSQSRGSYEQYF.

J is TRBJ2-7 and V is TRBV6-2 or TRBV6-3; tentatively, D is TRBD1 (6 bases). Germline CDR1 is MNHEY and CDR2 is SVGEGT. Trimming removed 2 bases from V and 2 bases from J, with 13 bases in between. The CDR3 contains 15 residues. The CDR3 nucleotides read TGTGCCAGCAGTTACGATCAGGGGTCTGCCTACGAGCAGTACTTC. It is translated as CASSYDQGSAYEQYF.

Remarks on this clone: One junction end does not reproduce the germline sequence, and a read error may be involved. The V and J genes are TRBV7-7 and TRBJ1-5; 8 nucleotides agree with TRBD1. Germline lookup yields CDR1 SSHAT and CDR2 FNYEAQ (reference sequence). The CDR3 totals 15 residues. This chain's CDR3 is CASSLDTGGDQPQHF. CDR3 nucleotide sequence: TGTGCTAGCAGCTTAGATACAGGGGGTGATCAGCCCCAGCATTTT.

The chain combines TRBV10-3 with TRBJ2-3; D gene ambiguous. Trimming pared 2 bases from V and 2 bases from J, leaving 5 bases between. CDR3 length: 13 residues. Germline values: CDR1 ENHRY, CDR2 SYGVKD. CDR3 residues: CAISERATDTQYF. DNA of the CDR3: TGTGCCATCAGTGAGCGGGCCACAGATACGCAGTATTTT.

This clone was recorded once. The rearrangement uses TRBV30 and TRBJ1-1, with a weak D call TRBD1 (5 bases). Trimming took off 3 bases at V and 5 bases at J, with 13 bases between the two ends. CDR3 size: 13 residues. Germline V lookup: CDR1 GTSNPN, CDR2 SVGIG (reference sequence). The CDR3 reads CAWRIGGRTEAFF. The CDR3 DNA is TGTGCCTGGAGAATCGGGGGTAGGACTGAAGCTTTCTTT.

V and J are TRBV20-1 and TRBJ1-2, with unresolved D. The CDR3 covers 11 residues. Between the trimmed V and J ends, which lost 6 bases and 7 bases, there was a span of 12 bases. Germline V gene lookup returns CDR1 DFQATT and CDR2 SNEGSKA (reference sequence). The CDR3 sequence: CSAKGWGGYTF. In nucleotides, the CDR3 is TGCAGTGCAAAGGGATGGGGTGGCTACACCTTC.

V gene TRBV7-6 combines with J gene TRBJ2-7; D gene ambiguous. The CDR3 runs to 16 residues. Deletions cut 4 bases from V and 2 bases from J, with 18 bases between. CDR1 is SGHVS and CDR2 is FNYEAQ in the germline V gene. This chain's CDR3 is CASSSPTVSRAYEQYF. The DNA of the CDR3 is TGTGCCAGCAGCTCACCTACAGTCTCCCGAGCCTACGAGCAGTACTTC.

CDR3 in amino acids: CASSLDPEAFF. DNA for the CDR3: TGTGCCAGCAGCTTAGACCCTGAAGCTTTCTTT. The chain joins TRBV7-2 to TRBJ1-1, with D unclear. Germline CDR1 reads SGHTA; CDR2 reads FQGNSA. Trimming removed 1 base from V and 6 bases from J, with 3 bases in between. This CDR3 spans 11 amino acids.

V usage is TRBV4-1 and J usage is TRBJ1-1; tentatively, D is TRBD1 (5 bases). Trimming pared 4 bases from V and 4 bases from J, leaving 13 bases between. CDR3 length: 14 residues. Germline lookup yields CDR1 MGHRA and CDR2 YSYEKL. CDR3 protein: CASSPGHFFTEAFF. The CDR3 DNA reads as TGCGCCAGCAGCCCAGGACACTTTTTCACTGAAGCTTTCTTT.

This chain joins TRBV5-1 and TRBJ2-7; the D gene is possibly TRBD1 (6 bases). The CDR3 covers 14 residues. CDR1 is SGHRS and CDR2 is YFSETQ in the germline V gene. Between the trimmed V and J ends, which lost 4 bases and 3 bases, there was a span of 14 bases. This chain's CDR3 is CASSPRDKFYEQYF. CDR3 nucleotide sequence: TGCGCCAGCAGCCCCCGGGACAAATTCTACGAGCAGTACTTC.

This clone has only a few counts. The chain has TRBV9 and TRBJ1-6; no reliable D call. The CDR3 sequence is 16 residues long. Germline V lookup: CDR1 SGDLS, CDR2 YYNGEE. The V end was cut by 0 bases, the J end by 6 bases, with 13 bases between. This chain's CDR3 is CASSVGLDLLNSPLHF. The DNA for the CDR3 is TGTGCCAGCAGCGTAGGGTTGGACCTTCTTAATTCACCCCTCCACTTT. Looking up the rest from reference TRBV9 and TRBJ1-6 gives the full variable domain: DSGVTQTPKHLITATGQRVTLRCSPRSGDLSVYWYQQSLDQGLQFLIQYYNGEERAKGNILERFSAQQFPDLHSELNLSSLELGDSALYFCASSVGLDLLNSPLHFGNGTRLTVT.

The CDR3 sequence: CASSLTGGIRNTIYF. In nucleotides, the CDR3 is TGTGCCAGCAGCTTGACAGGGGGTATCCGAAACACCATATATTTT. V usage is TRBV5-6 and J usage is TRBJ1-3; TRBD1 agrees at 8 bases. V lost 1 base to trimming and J lost 5 bases; unmatched junction nucleotides: 5. CDR1 is SGHDT and CDR2 is YYEEEE in the germline V gene. This CDR3 is built from 15 residues.

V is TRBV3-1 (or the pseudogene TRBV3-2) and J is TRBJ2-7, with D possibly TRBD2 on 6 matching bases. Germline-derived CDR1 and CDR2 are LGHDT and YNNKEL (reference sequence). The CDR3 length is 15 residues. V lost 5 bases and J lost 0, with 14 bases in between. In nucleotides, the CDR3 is TGTGCCAGCAGCTGGGGGACTGGAAGCTCCTACGAGCAGTACTTC. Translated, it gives CASSWGTGSSYEQYF.

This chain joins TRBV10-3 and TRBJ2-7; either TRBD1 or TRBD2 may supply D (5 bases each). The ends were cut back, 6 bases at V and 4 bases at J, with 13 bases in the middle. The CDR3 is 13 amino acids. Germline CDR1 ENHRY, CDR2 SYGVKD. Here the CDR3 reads CAIRRDGIYEQYF. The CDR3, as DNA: TGTGCCATCAGGAGGGACGGAATTTACGAGCAGTACTTC.

CDR3 nucleotide sequence: TGTGCCAGCTCACTACAGGCGGAGACTAACTATGGCTACACCTTC. It codes for CASSLQAETNYGYTF. The chain carries TRBV18 and TRBJ1-2; TRBD1 might be the D (5 bases). Trimming removed 4 bases at V and 0 bases at J, with 12 bases between. The CDR3 extends over 15 amino acids. Germline V gene sequence: CDR1 KGHSH, CDR2 LQKENI.

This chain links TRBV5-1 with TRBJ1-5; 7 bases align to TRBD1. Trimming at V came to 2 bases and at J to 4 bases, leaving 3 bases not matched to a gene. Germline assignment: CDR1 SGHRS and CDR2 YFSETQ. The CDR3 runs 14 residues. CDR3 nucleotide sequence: TGCGCCAGCAGCTTTGGGACAGAGAATCAGCCCCAGCATTTT. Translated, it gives CASSFGTENQPQHF.

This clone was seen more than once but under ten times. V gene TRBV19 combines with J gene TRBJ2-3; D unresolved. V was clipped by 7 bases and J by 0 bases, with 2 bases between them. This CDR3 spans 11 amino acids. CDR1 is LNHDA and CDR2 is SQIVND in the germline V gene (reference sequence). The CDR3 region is CASTSTDTQYF. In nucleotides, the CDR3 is TGTGCCAGTACCAGCACAGATACGCAGTATTTT. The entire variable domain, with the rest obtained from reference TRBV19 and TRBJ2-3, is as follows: DGGITQSPKYLFRKEGQNVTLSCEQNLNHDAMYWYRQDPGQGLRLIYYSQIVNDFQKGDIAEGYSVSREKKESFPLTVTSAQKNPTAFYLCASTSTDTQYFGPGTRLTVL.

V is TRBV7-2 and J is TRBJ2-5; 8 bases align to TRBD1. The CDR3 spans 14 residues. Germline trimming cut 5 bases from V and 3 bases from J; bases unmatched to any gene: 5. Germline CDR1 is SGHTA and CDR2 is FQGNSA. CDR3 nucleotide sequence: TGTGCCAGCAGCCCTGCGACAGGGGAAGAGACCCAGTACTTC. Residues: CASSPATGEETQYF.

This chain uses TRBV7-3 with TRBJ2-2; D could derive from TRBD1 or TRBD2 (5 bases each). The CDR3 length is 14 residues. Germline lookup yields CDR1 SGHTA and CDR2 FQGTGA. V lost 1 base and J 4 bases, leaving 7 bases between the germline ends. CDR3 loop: CASSLNGGTGELFF. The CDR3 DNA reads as TGTGCCAGCAGCTTAAATGGGGGCACCGGGGAGCTGTTTTTT.

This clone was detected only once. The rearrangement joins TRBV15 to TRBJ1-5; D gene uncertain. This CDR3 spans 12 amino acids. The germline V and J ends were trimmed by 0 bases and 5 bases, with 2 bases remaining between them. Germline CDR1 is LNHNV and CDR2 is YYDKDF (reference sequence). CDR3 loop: CATSREDQPQHF. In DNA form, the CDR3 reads TGTGCCACCAGCAGAGAGGATCAGCCCCAGCATTTT.